This T cell receptor (beta chain) was retrieved from a study of cytomegalovirus exposure and HLA in healthy donors. Germline CDR1 is SGHTS and CDR2 is YDEGEE. The CDR3 covers 15 residues. J lost 3 bases, V lost 0 bases, and 1 base had no gene match. A multiplex PCR was run with 60 Vbeta primers and 13 Jbeta primers. Produced via immunoSEQ multiplex PCR; TCRdb's table is partial and in-frame only. This table holds a few hundred thousand clones, roughly 75% found once. Regarding the study as a whole: The study put around 180 TCR beta chains on its list as cytomegalovirus-associated. It was likely that a cluster of highly shared sequence variants was a sequencing artifact. A few chains tied to CMV proved CMV antigen-specific in vitro.

This clone was picked up one time. Antigen: not known. Sequencing was performed on PBMCs. V and J are TRBV5-8 and TRBJ2-1, with 9 positions matching TRBD1. The source of this sequence is a woman in her 30s in good health and CMV-seronegative. The CDR3 DNA follows: TGTGCCAGCAGCTTGGGACAGGGGGACTACAATGAGCAGTTCTTC. It encodes CASSLGQGDYNEQFF.